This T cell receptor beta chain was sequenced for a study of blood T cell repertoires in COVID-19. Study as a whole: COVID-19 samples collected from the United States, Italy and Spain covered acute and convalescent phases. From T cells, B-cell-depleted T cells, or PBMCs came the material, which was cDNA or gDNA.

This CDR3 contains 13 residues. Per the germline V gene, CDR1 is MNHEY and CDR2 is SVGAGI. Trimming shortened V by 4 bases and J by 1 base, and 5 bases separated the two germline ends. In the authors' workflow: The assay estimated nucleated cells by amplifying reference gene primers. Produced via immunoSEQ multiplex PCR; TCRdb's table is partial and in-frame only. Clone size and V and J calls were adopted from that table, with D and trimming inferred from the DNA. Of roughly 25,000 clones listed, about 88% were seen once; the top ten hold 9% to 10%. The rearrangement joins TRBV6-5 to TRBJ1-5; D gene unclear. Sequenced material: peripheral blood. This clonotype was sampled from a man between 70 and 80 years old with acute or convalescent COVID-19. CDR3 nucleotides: TGTGCCAGCAGTTCCCAGAGCAATCAGCCCCAGCATTTT. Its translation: CASSSQSNQPQHF.